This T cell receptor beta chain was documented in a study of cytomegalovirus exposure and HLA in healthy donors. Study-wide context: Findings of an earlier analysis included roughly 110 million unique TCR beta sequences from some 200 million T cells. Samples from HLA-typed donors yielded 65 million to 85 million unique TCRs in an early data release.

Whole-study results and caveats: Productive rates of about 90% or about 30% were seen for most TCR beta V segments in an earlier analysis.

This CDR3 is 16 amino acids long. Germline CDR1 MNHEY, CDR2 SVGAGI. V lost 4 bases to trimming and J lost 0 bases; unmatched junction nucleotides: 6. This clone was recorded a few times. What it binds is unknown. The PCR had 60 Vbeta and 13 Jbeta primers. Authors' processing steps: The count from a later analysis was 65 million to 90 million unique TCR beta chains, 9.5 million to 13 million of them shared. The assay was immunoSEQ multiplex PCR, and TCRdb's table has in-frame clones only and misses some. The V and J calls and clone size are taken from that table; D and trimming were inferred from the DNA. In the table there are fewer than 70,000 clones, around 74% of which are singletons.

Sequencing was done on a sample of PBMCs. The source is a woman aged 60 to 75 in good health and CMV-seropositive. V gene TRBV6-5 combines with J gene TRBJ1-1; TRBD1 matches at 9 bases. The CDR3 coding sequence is TGTGCCAGCAGTTCGTTGGACAGGGGACTGAACACTGAAGCTTTCTTT. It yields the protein CASSSLDRGLNTEAFF.